A single TCR beta chain is shown here with its context. The antigen remains unidentified. One entry per CDR3 protein, without DNA, is what TCRdb gives after re-calling the 5' RACE reads. The table counts over 350,000 distinct CDR3 sequences; around 2.6% lies in the top ten. The CDR3 has 16 residues. Germline V gene sequence: CDR1 SGHAT, CDR2 FQNNGV. This entry comes from a study of monozygotic twins with inflammatory bowel disease. General observations from the study: In these data, no single strong IBD-associated signal or clonotype received support. Whether twins were concordant or discordant made no difference to repertoire similarity, possibly from limited power. For IBD patients, clonotypes shared with others were fewer than for healthy twins, especially with disease activity.

The chain couples TRBV11-2 to TRBJ1-2; TCRdb lists TRBD1, though no DNA is available to test this call. The sample comprised blood. This TCR was sampled from a human donor with ulcerative colitis or Crohn's disease, or a healthy co-twin of an affected twin (not recorded which). The CDR3 sequence: CASSFGQGYLNYGYTF.